This paragraph reports one T cell receptor beta chain. This entry comes from a study of patients and donors after allogeneic stem cell transplantation. The CDR3 covers 17 residues. Unmatched junction bases numbered 11, after V lost 2 bases and J lost 5 bases. Germline V gene data show CDR1 as LGHDT and CDR2 as YNNKEL (reference sequence). TCRdb itself ran the RT-PCR reads through MiXCR, one entry per CDR3 protein. The sample yields 160,000 or so distinct CDR3 sequences, roughly 24% seen once. The chain couples TRBV3-1 to TRBJ2-3; 9 positions agree with TRBD2. This receptor was taken from a human donor who was either an allogeneic HSCT recipient or a stem cell or donor lymphocyte infusion donor (not recorded which). It is not recorded whose cells these are; they may come from a transplant donor. Material for sequencing was blood, either unsorted or a sorted T cell fraction (not recorded which). CDR3 coding DNA: TGTGCCAGCAGCCAACCCACCGGGACTAGCACGGGAGATACGCAGTATTTT. Its protein is CASSQPTGTSTGDTQYF.